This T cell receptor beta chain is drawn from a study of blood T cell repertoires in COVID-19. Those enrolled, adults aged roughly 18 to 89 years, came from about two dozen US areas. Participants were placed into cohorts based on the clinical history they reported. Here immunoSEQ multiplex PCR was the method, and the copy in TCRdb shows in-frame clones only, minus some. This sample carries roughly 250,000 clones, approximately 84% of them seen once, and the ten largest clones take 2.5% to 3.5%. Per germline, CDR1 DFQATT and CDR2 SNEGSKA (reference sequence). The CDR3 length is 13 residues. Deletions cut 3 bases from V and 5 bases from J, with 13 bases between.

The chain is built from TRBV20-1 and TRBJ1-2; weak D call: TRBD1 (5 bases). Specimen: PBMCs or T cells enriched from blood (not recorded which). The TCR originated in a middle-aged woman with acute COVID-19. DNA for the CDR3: TGCAGTGCTAGTCGGGCCAGGGCATATGGCTACACCTTC. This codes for CSASRARAYGYTF.